The clone carrying this T cell receptor (beta chain) has only one observation. CD8+ and CD4+ blood T cells underwent TCR beta sequencing. The authors negatively isolated CD8+ and CD4+ T cells and FACS-enriched TEMRA cells. V lost 7 bases and J lost 6; bases outside the gene matches: 5. CDR3 length: 13 residues. Germline assignment: CDR1 MNHEY and CDR2 SVGAGI. Reverse transcription of roughly 0.5 to 1 ug RNA was performed with random hexamers. Amplification of TCR beta CDR3 was carried out by immunoSEQ multiplex PCR, which covered 54 Vbeta and 13 Jbeta segments. TCRdb fed the immunoSEQ multiplex PCR reads into MiXCR, producing one record per CDR3 protein. Of some 120,000 distinct CDR3 sequences listed, over 90% are singletons. The sample belongs to a study of CD8 T cells in Susac syndrome.

The genes are TRBV6-5 and TRBJ2-2, with 7 bases that match TRBD2. The TCR comes from a human donor in good health. Sequencing was performed on CD4+ T cells from PBMCs. CDR3: CASTLGGAGELFF. CDR3 DNA: TGTGCCAGCACCCTGGGGGGGGCCGGGGAGCTGTTTTTT.